These T cell receptor beta chains were read from a single sample in a study of cytomegalovirus exposure and HLA in healthy donors. Only in-frame clones appear in the TCRdb table, and some are missing; sequencing was by immunoSEQ multiplex PCR. The data hold roughly 52,000 clones, with just over 90% observed a single time. The specimen was PBMCs. The source of these receptors is a woman under 30 in good health and CMV-seropositive. Each CDR3 is given without its conserved first and last residue.

>TRBJ2-7|TRBV4-2
ASSQDRSGGPDEQY
>TRBJ2-1|TRBV7-9
ASIGGAGREQF
>TRBJ2-7|TRBV19
ASSIIPGYEQY
>TRBJ1-2|TRBV5-1
ASSLGIGSRYGYT
>TRBJ1-3|TRBV27
ASSIRGQNPGNTIY
>TRBJ2-5|TRBV4-3
ASSQDFPLAGGETQY
>TRBJ2-1|TRBV6-1
ASSEMTGVSNEQF
>TRBJ2-3|TRBV5-1
ASSELGYGTDTQY
>TRBJ1-2|TRBV6-6
ASTPGQHYGYT
>TRBJ2-5|TRBV27
ASSGSPGIKETQY
>TRBJ1-6|TRBV19
ATPLENQGRTYNSPLH
>TRBJ2-7|TRBV11-2
ASSLPGGPYEQY
>TRBJ2-5|TRBV9
ASSRGSQETQY
>TRBJ2-3|TRBV5-6
ASIMTGQGPDTQY
>TRBJ1-2|TRBV7-7
ASSGQSRNYGYT
>TRBJ1-5|TRBV2
ASSEERQARQH
>TRBJ1-5|TRBV15
ATSRVVSPGPQH
>TRBJ1-2|TRBV7-9
AITTGPNYGYT
>TRBJ2-7|TRBV11-2
ASSGAGTGGSYEQY
>TRBJ2-1|TRBV28
ASSGEGQGRNEQF
>TRBJ2-5|TRBV11-2
ASSSSGGGETQY
>TRBJ2-6|TRBV2
ASSERRGTGANVLT
>TRBJ1-5|TRBV15
ATSSRRDRGNQPQH
>TRBJ1-6|TRBV28
ASSLAGSYNSPLH
>TRBJ2-4|TRBV11-2
ASSLDRLAGGPKNIQY
>TRBJ1-4|TRBV27
ASSLYEGSTNEKLF
>TRBJ1-1|TRBV27
ASSPGGGHKEAF
>TRBJ1-1|TRBV18
ASSPTGDFYTEAF
>TRBJ2-1|TRBV11-2
ASSFSNEQF
>TRBJ2-7|TRBV9
ASSVMSGGAPKY
>TRBJ1-2|TRBV6-5
ASSYGGYEGYT
>TRBJ1-1|TRBV5-1
ASSLAPLEEAF
>TRBJ1-6|TRBV7-2
ASSLGTGNNSPLH